The following is a T cell receptor beta chain sequence with its context. Its specificity is unknown. CDR3 length: 14 residues. V was trimmed by 2 bases and J by 6 bases, leaving 11 bases between them. The germline CDR1 and CDR2 sequences are SGHVS and FNYEAQ. This specimen belongs to a study of shared clonotypes between healthy human individuals. Looking at the study overall: Each donor's CD8 memory used one plate, CD8 naive two, each CD4 subset three. Study results and caveats: In general, naive subsets displayed greater estimated richness than memory subsets did. An expected dependence of interdonor clonotype sharing on sequencing depth was noted.

Replicate PCRs for sorted subsets used 200 to 250 ng DNA; this equaled 25,000 to 30,000 T cell genomes. The table came from immunoSEQ multiplex PCR; TCRdb's copy has only in-frame clones and leaves some out. The sample records about a million clones, about 75% being singletons. The source material was memory CD4+ T cells sorted from blood. Sample subset: CD45RA-negative fraction. The rearrangement uses TRBV7-6 and TRBJ2-1; no definite D call. The sequence derives from a man in his late teens or twenties in good health. The CDR3 region has the DNA TGTGCCAGCAGCTTAAGAGCCTTCACCAATGAGCAGTTCTTC. Amino acid sequence: CASSLRAFTNEQFF.